The following is a TCR beta chain sequence with its context. The specificity of this receptor is unknown. Qualities for individual bases were not recorded, and no much larger clone is one base off. These data belong to a study of T cell responses to AZD1222 COVID-19 vaccine (dated by TCRdb to about 2021). In the study overall: TCR sequencing was performed for some 250 trial participants, of whom around 210 were given two doses of AZD1222 and about 25 were given two doses of MenACWY control vaccine. Enrollment into the trials was organized by age into subgroups of 18-55, 56-69 and 70-plus years, and those subgroups contained roughly 140, 27 and 60 TCR-sequenced participants, respectively. Overall study outcomes, separate from this receptor: A significant rise in spike-specific TCR breadth and depth was observed after two AZD1222 doses relative to day 0 and relative to MenACWY recipients. Nearly half of unique spike-specific TCRs reportedly recognized epitopes outside regions mutated in the B.1.351 and B.1.1.7 variants. Conclusions about previously exposed vaccinees were limited because only a handful of AZD1222 recipients were SARS-CoV-2 seropositive at baseline. Because no day 14 peak-response samples were available, the repertoires could be characterized only after the peak T cell response. The 56-69-year group was small, and its depth increase did not reach significance, likely because of low power. Participants were mostly white British, with more females than males. The authors suggested clonal diversity may have been underestimated. The whole spike protein was spanned by vaccine-associated CD4 TCRs, and dominant responses were seen in regions 160-218 and 743-854.

The sample's time point, from its label and the paper: about 28 days (+/-7) after the second vaccine dose. Because spike-specific TCR depth and breadth did not differ between the two schedules, AZD1222 recipients who got a second dose at roughly 4 weeks were pooled with those who got a second dose at roughly 12 weeks. The vaccinee samples were drawn from two UK trials, COV001 and COV002, one of which was a single-blind randomized controlled phase 2/3 trial testing AZD1222 (ChAdOx1 nCoV-19) in healthy adults. For TCRbeta chain sequencing, PBMC samples from trial participants were taken at day 0 and at day 28 after the second dose. V was cut back by 2 bases and J by 5 bases, leaving a gap of 18 bases between them. CDR1 and CDR2 were assigned from the germline V gene (reference sequence) as LNHDA and SQIVND. The CDR3 has 16 amino acids, counting the end cysteine and phenylalanine. Here the CDR3 DNA is all that survives: 48 bases in frame from base 1.

The CDR3 regions of human TCRbeta chains were subjected to immunosequencing. As for the authors' bioinformatics: TCRs in the repertoires were matched against a reference library of SARS-CoV-2-specific TCRs that had been generated with the MIRA antigen-specificity platform. Breadth was defined as the fraction of unique TCRs that were SARS-CoV-2-associated. Depth was defined as the fraction of total T cells that were SARS-CoV-2-associated. Each spike-specific TCR was assigned to its reactive spike region and to a CD4 or CD8 class using the MIRA data. Log10-transformed breadth and depth values were compared by one-way ANOVA with Sidak's multiple comparisons tests. What TCRdb holds here is the immuneACCESS table cut down to in-frame rearrangements. Part of the clones is not present; checked against another copy, under half of the missing clones reflect an unresolved V gene, and the others are unexplained. D and trimming were read from the DNA, whereas the V and J calls and clone size are those reported in that table. The sample includes tens of thousands of clones, with roughly 87% observed a single time. 9.3% of the sample is held by the ten biggest clonotypes.

The rearrangement combines TRBV19 with TRBJ1-2, and possibly TRBD1, on 6 matching bases. The material sequenced was peripheral blood, taken 28 days after the second AZD1222 dose. This TCR derives from an adult who received the AZD1222 COVID-19 vaccine. The DNA reads as follows: TGTGCCAGTAGTATAAAGCGGGGGCCCTCCGCATATGGCTACACCTTC. Its translation reads: CASSIKRGPSAYGYTF.